This TCR beta chain was captured by sequencing in a study of cytomegalovirus exposure and HLA in healthy donors. The study's findings and limits: For most TCR sequences rarity was the rule, although some public TCRs occurred in many donors.

Primers included in the PCR were 60 Vbeta and 13 Jbeta primers. Clones were sequenced by immunoSEQ multiplex PCR, and TCRdb holds only the in-frame ones, with some missing. The sample yields roughly 100,000 clones, around 76% seen once. Healthy individuals who donated bone marrow served as the donors. As for this clone: What it recognizes is unknown.

The CDR3 sequence is 17 residues long. CDR1 SGHNT and CDR2 YYREEE come from the germline V gene (reference sequence). The V segment lost 6 bases and the J segment 0 bases; nucleotides outside the gene matches: 10. The TCR originated in a woman aged 18-30 years in good health and CMV-seropositive. What was sequenced was PBMCs. The V call is TRBV5-4, the J call TRBJ2-4; 9 bases line up with TRBD1. The CDR3 DNA reads TGTGCCAGCACTCCATCACAGGGGGCTTCAGCCAAAAACATTCAGTACTTC. It codes for CASTPSQGASAKNIQYF.